Given below is one T cell receptor (beta chain) in context. The source of the sample is a study of shared clonotypes between healthy human individuals. Study in general: Participating donors consisted of two women and a few men aged 18 to 49. The study used three CD4 naive, three CD4 memory, two CD8 naive and one CD8 memory plate per donor.

Clones were sequenced by immunoSEQ multiplex PCR, and TCRdb holds only the in-frame ones, with some missing. The data contain around 2,000,000 clones, around 95% of them singletons. CDR1 is SNHLY, CDR2 FYNNEI, per germline. The CDR3 loop spans 14 amino acids. V gave up 0 bases and J gave up 6 bases, with 11 bases separating them. The TCR sequence derives from a man between 18 and 35 years old in good health. The chain employs TRBV2 and TRBJ1-1, with D tentatively TRBD1 (6 bases). The material sequenced was naive CD4+ T cells sorted from blood. Regarding subset: CD45RA+ positively selected. DNA for the CDR3: TGTGCCAGCAGTGAAGCCCGACAGGCCTCTGAAGCTTTCTTT. Translated: CASSEARQASEAFF.